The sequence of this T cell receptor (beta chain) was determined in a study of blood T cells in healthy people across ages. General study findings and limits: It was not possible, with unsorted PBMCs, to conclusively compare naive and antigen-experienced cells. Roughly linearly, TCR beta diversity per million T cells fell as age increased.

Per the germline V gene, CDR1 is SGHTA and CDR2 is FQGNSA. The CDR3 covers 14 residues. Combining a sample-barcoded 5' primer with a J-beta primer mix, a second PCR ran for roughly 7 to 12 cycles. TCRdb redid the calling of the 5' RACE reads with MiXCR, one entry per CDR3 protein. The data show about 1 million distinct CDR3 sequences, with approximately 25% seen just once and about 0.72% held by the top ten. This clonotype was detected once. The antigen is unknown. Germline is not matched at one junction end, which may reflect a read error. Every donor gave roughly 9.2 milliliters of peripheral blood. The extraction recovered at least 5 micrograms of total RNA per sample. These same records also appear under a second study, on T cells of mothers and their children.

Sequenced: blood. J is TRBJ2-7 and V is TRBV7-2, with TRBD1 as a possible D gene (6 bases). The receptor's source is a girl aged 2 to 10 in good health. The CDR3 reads CASSLAPDPGERYF. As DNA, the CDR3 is TGTGCCAGCAGCTTAGCCCCGGACCCAGGGGAGCGGTACTTC.